This T cell receptor beta chain stems from a study of follicular helper T cells after annual influenza vaccination. The study's findings and limits: Yearly vaccinations repeatedly recalled conserved clonotypes in ICOS+CD38+ cTfh.

This clone is a singleton in its sample. The antigen is unknown. The CDR3 extends over 14 amino acids. Per the germline V gene, CDR1 is MNHNS and CDR2 is SASEGT. Between the trimmed V and J ends, which lost 3 bases and 7 bases, there was a span of 10 bases. Measured with immunoSEQ multiplex PCR; TCRdb has only the in-frame clones, and not every one. The sample lists under 9,500 clones; 70% to 90% were seen once. Time point: 2015-2016 season, pre-vaccination. Blood volume per time point ranged from about 40 to 110 mL. The sequence was obtained from an adult who received the influenza vaccine. Specimen: CXCR5+ CD38- circulating T follicular helper cells from blood, collected on the day of influenza vaccination. The subset denotes: circulating Tfh, non-naive CD4+CXCR5+PD-1+ (ICOS+CD38+ or ICOS-CD38-). The V call is TRBV6-1, the J call TRBJ1-6; no firm D call. The CDR3 region is CASSDDKLNSPLHF. The CDR3 DNA sequence: TGTGCCAGCAGTGATGACAAATTAAATTCACCCCTCCACTTT.